Each of the 30 T cell receptor beta chains below was sequenced from the same sample in a study of blood T cell repertoires in COVID-19. Clones were read by immunoSEQ multiplex PCR, and TCRdb kept only the in-frame ones, dropping some. This table has approximately 330,000 clones, around 87% appearing once. Sequencing was done on a sample of peripheral blood. The receptors derive from a woman in her forties or fifties with active or convalescent COVID-19.

The chain links TRBV28 to TRBJ2-7, with 9 bases that match TRBD2. CDR3 length: 15 residues. Germline lookup yields CDR1 MDHEN and CDR2 SYDVKM. J lost 1 base, V lost 11 bases, and 12 bases had no gene match. CDR3 sequence reads: CARFAGGATSYEQYF. The CDR3 region has the DNA TGTGCCCGCTTCGCGGGGGGGGCAACATCCTACGAGCAGTACTTC.

CDR3 region: CASSSGGNYEQYF. The CDR3 DNA reads TGTGCCAGCAGTTCTGGGGGGAACTACGAGCAGTACTTC. The V gene is TRBV27, the J gene TRBJ2-7, with D possibly being TRBD2 (6 bases). The CDR3 is 13 residues long. Germline loops: CDR1 MNHEY, CDR2 SMNVEV (reference sequence). V gave up 4 bases and J gave up 3 bases, with 10 bases separating them.

The V call is TRBV2, the J call TRBJ1-3, with D uncertain. Trimming removed 6 bases at V and 2 bases at J, with 11 bases between. The germline CDR1 and CDR2 sequences are SNHLY and FYNNEI. This CDR3 region has 14 residues. The CDR3 loop is CASRAPGAGNTIYF. The CDR3, as DNA: TGTGCCAGCAGGGCCCCAGGTGCTGGAAACACCATATATTTT.

The chain links TRBV30 to TRBJ1-2, with D unclear. V lost 0 bases to trimming and J lost 6 bases, with 20 bases between them. The CDR3 totals 16 residues. The germline V gene has CDR1 GTSNPN and CDR2 SVGIG (reference sequence). The chain's CDR3 is CAWSVRSGLGNNGYTF. In DNA form, the CDR3 reads TGTGCCTGGAGTGTACGGTCAGGACTGGGAAACAATGGCTACACCTTC.

In this sample, this clone turned up once. J is TRBJ1-4 and V is TRBV6-5, with D possibly TRBD1 on 6 matching bases. The CDR3 is made up of 14 amino acids. Trimming left V 7 bases short and J 7 bases short, with 16 bases between. Germline CDR1 reads MNHEY; CDR2 reads SVGAGI. The CDR3 protein is CASTSGTQPEKLFF. CDR3 coding DNA: TGTGCCAGCACCTCCGGGACACAGCCTGAAAAACTGTTTTTT.

This clone was seen a single time. This rearrangement joins TRBV28 to TRBJ2-3; perhaps TRBD2 as D (6 bases). V dropped 6 bases and J dropped 7 bases, with 26 bases sitting between them. There are 17 residues in the CDR3. Looked up from germline, CDR1 is MDHEN and CDR2 is SYDVKM. CDR3 DNA sequence: TGTGCCAGCAGAAAACGAAATAGCGGCATCGGCTCGAATACGCAGTATTTT. Translating it yields CASRKRNSGIGSNTQYF.

The CDR3: CASSPQGYGYTF. CDR3 nucleotides: TGTGCCAGCAGCCCACAGGGTTATGGCTACACCTTC. The gene calls are TRBV12-3 or TRBV12-4 and TRBJ1-2; the D gene is possibly TRBD1 (6 bases). This CDR3 has 12 residues. Trimming shortened V by 6 bases and J by 5 bases, and 10 bases separated the two germline ends.

The rearrangement joins TRBV6-6 to TRBJ1-5, with TRBD1 as a possible D gene (6 bases). Germline V gives CDR1 MNHNY, CDR2 SVGAGI (reference sequence). With 6 bases removed from V and 3 bases from J, the gap between germline ends came to 15 bases. This CDR3 has 15 amino acids. This CDR3 is CASRVGGGVNQPQHF. The CDR3 coding sequence is TGTGCCAGCAGGGTGGGGGGGGGCGTCAATCAGCCCCAGCATTTT.

The chain carries TRBV5-8 and TRBJ1-1; 8 nucleotides align to TRBD1. CDR3 length equals 14 residues. The junction had 6 bases not matched to a gene; V was cut back by 5 bases and J by 3 bases. CDR1 SGHTS and CDR2 YDEGEE come from the germline V gene. The CDR3 loop is CASSLGQGYTEAFF. The DNA of the CDR3 is TGTGCCAGCAGTCTCGGACAGGGCTACACTGAAGCTTTCTTT.

The CDR3 DNA follows: TGCGCCAGCAGCTCCCTCGGGGGGGGTGGAGAGACCCAGTACTTC. Translated, it gives CASSSLGGGGETQYF. The genes are TRBV5-1 and TRBJ2-5; 8 bases match TRBD2. V was clipped by 3 bases and J by 4 bases; unmatched bases: 8. The germline gives CDR1 SGHRS, CDR2 YFSETQ. The CDR3 has 15 residues. The full variable domain, in which reference TRBV5-1 and TRBJ2-5 provide the parts outside the CDR3, is KAGVTQTPRYLIKTRGQQVTLSCSPISGHRSVSWYQQTPGQGLQFLFEYFSETQRNKGNFPGRFSGRQFSNSRSEMNVSTLELGDSALYLCASSSLGGGGETQYFGPGTRLLVL.

The chain joins TRBV7-2 to TRBJ2-7, with D perhaps matching TRBD1 (6 bases). This CDR3 is 15 amino acids long. V lost 7 bases and J 1 base, leaving 17 bases between the germline ends. CDR1 is SGHTA, CDR2 FQGNSA, per germline. The chain's CDR3 is CASTVTGTLSYEQYF. The CDR3 coding sequence is TGTGCCAGCACCGTCACCGGGACATTATCCTACGAGCAGTACTTC.

The J gene is TRBJ1-2, the V gene TRBV15; TRBD1 aligns across 8 bases. This CDR3 has 15 amino acids. The V segment lost 0 bases and the J segment 4 bases; nucleotides outside the gene matches: 4. Germline V gene sequence: CDR1 LNHNV, CDR2 YYDKDF (reference sequence). In DNA form, the CDR3 reads TGTGCCACCAGCAGAGATACAGGGGGGGTCTATGGCTACACCTTC. Translating gives CATSRDTGGVYGYTF.

The CDR3 DNA reads TGTGCCAGCACCCTCGGAGGGGATCGGGAAAAACTGTTTTTT. Its translation is CASTLGGDREKLFF. The gene calls are TRBV28 and TRBJ1-4, with D perhaps matching TRBD1 (5 bases). The V gene's germline CDR1 is MDHEN and CDR2 SYDVKM. The germline V and J ends were trimmed by 7 bases and 8 bases, with 17 bases remaining between them. CDR3 length equals 14 residues. The variable domain in full, with the rest retrieved from reference TRBV28 and TRBJ1-4, is DVKVTQSSRYLVKRTGEKVFLECVQDMDHENMFWYRQDPGLGLRLIYFSYDVKMKEKGDIPEGYSVSREKKERFSLILESASTNQTSMYLCASTLGGDREKLFFGSGTQLSVL.

The chain carries TRBV5-1 and TRBJ2-2; 11 nucleotides agree with TRBD1. This CDR3 has 15 residues. Trimming cost V 4 bases and J 5 bases; bases outside gene matches: 4. Germline V gene data show CDR1 as SGHRS and CDR2 as YFSETQ. The chain's CDR3 is CASSRTGGATGELFF. The DNA of the CDR3 is TGCGCCAGCAGCCGGACAGGGGGCGCGACCGGGGAGCTGTTTTTT.

The rearrangement links TRBV10-3 to TRBJ2-7; D possibly corresponds to TRBD2 (6 bases). The V end was cut by 3 bases, the J end by 4 bases, with 16 bases between. The CDR3 extends over 15 amino acids. Germline assignment: CDR1 ENHRY and CDR2 SYGVKD. The CDR3 DNA sequence: TGTGCCATCAGTGACAGGGTAGCGGATAGTTACGAGCAGTACTTC. Encoded protein: CAISDRVADSYEQYF.

The chain links TRBV9 to TRBJ1-3; D not certain. CDR1 is SGDLS, CDR2 YYNGEE, per germline. The CDR3 loop spans 12 amino acids. The V gene lost 3 bases and the J gene lost 4 bases, with 5 bases spanning the gap. Written as DNA, the CDR3 is TGTGCCAGCAGCGCGGAGGGAAACACCATATATTTT. Its protein is CASSAEGNTIYF.

V usage is TRBV5-1 and J usage is TRBJ1-5; D call uncertain. Trimming took 0 bases from V and 0 from J, leaving 13 bases between them. Germline V gives CDR1 SGHRS, CDR2 YFSETQ. The CDR3 has 17 residues. Here the CDR3 reads CASSLDGPGFSNQPQHF. The CDR3 region has the DNA TGCGCCAGCAGCTTGGACGGTCCAGGCTTTAGCAATCAGCCCCAGCATTTT.

This rearrangement joins TRBV14 to TRBJ1-2, with D perhaps TRBD1 (6 bases). Germline V gives CDR1 SGHDN, CDR2 FVKESK. The CDR3 covers 13 residues. V lost 4 bases, J lost 2 bases, and 8 bases lay in between. The CDR3 coding sequence is TGTGCCAGCAGCCTAACAGGGAACTATGGCTACACCTTC. Encoded protein: CASSLTGNYGYTF.

This chain connects TRBV19 to TRBJ2-2; TRBD2 is a possible D gene (7 bases). Germline V gene lookup returns CDR1 LNHDA and CDR2 SQIVND (reference sequence). This CDR3 comprises 15 residues. The V gene lost 3 bases and the J gene lost 4 bases, with 12 bases spanning the gap. The DNA of the CDR3 is TGTGCCAGTAGTATCAGGGGAGGGAGCACCGGGGAGCTGTTTTTT. Translated, it gives CASSIRGGSTGELFF.

The rearrangement joins TRBV7-9 to TRBJ2-2; no definite D call. The ends were cut back, 1 base at V and 0 bases at J, with 9 bases in the middle. In germline, CDR1 is SEHNR, CDR2 FQNEAQ (reference sequence). CDR3 length equals 16 residues. CDR3 region: CASSLDSYANTGELFF. CDR3 coding DNA: TGTGCCAGCAGCTTAGACAGCTACGCGAACACCGGGGAGCTGTTTTTT.

The V call is TRBV24-1, the J call TRBJ2-1; 11 nucleotides match TRBD2. This CDR3 has 17 amino acids. V gave up 5 bases and J gave up 4 bases; unmatched junction bases: 9. Germline CDR1 and CDR2: KGHDR and SFDVKD. The chain's CDR3 is CATSGGPGTSGYNEQFF. The DNA for the CDR3 is TGTGCCACCAGTGGGGGCCCCGGGACTAGCGGATACAATGAGCAGTTCTTC.

V and J are TRBV6-2 or TRBV6-3 and TRBJ1-2; TRBD1 might be the D (6 bases). The CDR3 totals 16 residues. Germline-derived CDR1 and CDR2 are MNHEY and SVGEGT. Between the trimmed V and J ends, which lost 5 bases and 0 bases, there was a span of 16 bases. CDR3 protein: CASSLQGSSANYGYTF. CDR3 bases: TGTGCCAGCAGTCTACAGGGTTCGTCTGCTAACTATGGCTACACCTTC.

This rearrangement joins TRBV2 to TRBJ2-7, with D possibly matching TRBD1 (7 bases). Germline V gives CDR1 SNHLY, CDR2 FYNNEI. Trimming cost V 7 bases and J 0 bases, with 13 bases left between them. The CDR3 sequence is 14 residues long. The CDR3 loop is CASMGQGGSYEQYF. CDR3 bases: TGTGCCAGCATGGGTCAGGGGGGCTCCTACGAGCAGTACTTC. The entire variable domain, with the rest obtained from reference TRBV2 and TRBJ2-7, is as follows: EPEVTQTPSHQVTQMGQEVILRCVPISNHLYFYWYRQILGQKVEFLVSFYNNEISEKSEIFDDQFSVERPDGSNFTLKIRSTKLEDSAMYFCASMGQGGSYEQYFGPGTRLTVT.

This clone was seen only once. The rearrangement joins TRBV6-5 to TRBJ1-2, with 9 bases aligning to TRBD1. Unmatched junction bases numbered 7, after V lost 6 bases and J lost 11 bases. The CDR3 contains 12 residues. Germline V gene lookup returns CDR1 MNHEY and CDR2 SVGAGI. For the CDR3, the DNA is TGTGCCAGCAGAGACAGGACAGGGGAATACACCTTC. Its protein product is CASRDRTGEYTF.

The V call is TRBV27, the J call TRBJ2-1; 9 bases are shared with TRBD2. This CDR3 has 20 amino acids. Germline CDR1 MNHEY, CDR2 SMNVEV (reference sequence). V trimming: 6 bases; J trimming: 0 bases; junction bases outside the gene matches: 18. CDR3 sequence reads: CASSRTRREGRGSSYNEQFF. Here the CDR3 DNA reads TGTGCCAGCAGCCGCACTCGGCGGGAGGGCCGAGGGAGCTCCTACAATGAGCAGTTCTTC.

The V call is TRBV28, the J call TRBJ2-1; 7 bases align to TRBD2. Germline loops: CDR1 MDHEN, CDR2 SYDVKM. V was clipped by 5 bases and J by 3 bases; unmatched bases: 4. This CDR3 has 14 residues. Written as DNA, the CDR3 is TGTGCCAGCAGTGGCCTAGCGGACTACAATGAGCAGTTCTTC. It encodes CASSGLADYNEQFF.

This chain joins TRBV30 and TRBJ2-7, with 9 nucleotides matching TRBD1. V gave up 5 bases and J gave up 5 bases; unmatched junction bases: 10. Germline V gene lookup returns CDR1 GTSNPN and CDR2 SVGIG (reference sequence). The CDR3 has 14 residues. CDR3 region: CAWGTGPRFNEQYF. DNA for the CDR3: TGTGCCTGGGGGACAGGGCCCCGTTTTAACGAGCAGTACTTC.

V and J are TRBV28 and TRBJ2-7, with TRBD1 matching 7 bases. Germline V gene data show CDR1 as MDHEN and CDR2 as SYDVKM. The CDR3 is 16 amino acids. The ends lost 7 bases at V and 7 bases at J; junction bases unmatched: 19. The CDR3 DNA is TGTGCCAGCAAAGGGGGCCGGGTAAACCCCCATTTAGAGCAGTACTTC. This codes for CASKGGRVNPHLEQYF.

V is TRBV25-1 and J is TRBJ1-2; D perhaps matches TRBD1 (6 bases). CDR1 MGHDK and CDR2 SYGVNS come from the germline V gene. This CDR3 contains 13 residues. The germline V and J ends were trimmed by 8 bases and 4 bases, with 14 bases remaining between them. Here the CDR3 reads CASQQGRGYGYTF. The CDR3 bases are TGTGCCAGCCAACAGGGTCGGGGCTATGGCTACACCTTC.

A few counts support this clone. The same CDR3 can be traced to other DNA sequences in this sample. The chain has TRBV19 and TRBJ1-2; D not certain. V shed 5 bases and J shed 1 base, with 2 bases lying between them. The germline CDR1 and CDR2 sequences are LNHDA and SQIVND (reference sequence). CDR3 length equals 11 residues. CDR3 amino acids: CASSLNYGYTF. DNA for the CDR3: TGTGCCAGTAGTCTTAACTATGGCTACACCTTC.